These 17 T cell receptor beta chains were all obtained from the same sample, sequenced in a study of early T cells in non-severe SARS-CoV-2 infection. TCRdb recomputed calls from the 5' RACE reads with MiXCR, one row per CDR3 protein. Of 85,000 to 100,000 distinct CDR3 sequences listed, approximately 11% are singletons. Sequencing was carried out using whole blood. Receptors originate from an adult who was a healthcare worker with PCR-confirmed SARS-CoV-2 infection or an uninfected control (not recorded which).

There are many counts of this clonotype. The chain couples TRBV4-2 to TRBJ2-1, with 12 positions matching TRBD2. V shed 4 bases and J 10 bases; nucleotides not matched to a gene: 11. Germline CDR1 is LGHNA and CDR2 is YNFKEQ. This CDR3 has 16 residues. The CDR3 loop reads CASSRLTLAGGQEQFF. In DNA, the CDR3 is TGTGCCAGCAGCCGGCTGACGCTAGCGGGAGGGCAGGAGCAGTTCTTC.

The chain carries TRBV6-5 and TRBJ2-2; D gene ambiguous. Trimming took 2 bases from V and 3 from J, leaving 4 bases between them. CDR1 MNHEY and CDR2 SVGAGI come from the germline V gene. This CDR3 contains 13 residues. The CDR3: CASSYRDTGELFF. As DNA, the CDR3 is TGTGCCAGCAGTTACAGAGACACCGGGGAGCTGTTTTTT.

This chain joins TRBV7-9 and TRBJ2-6; 10 bases are shared with TRBD1. With V trimmed by 5 bases and J by 3 bases, 4 bases remained unmatched. The length of the CDR3 is 16 residues. Germline V CDR1 and CDR2: SEHNR, FQNEAQ (reference sequence). The CDR3 reads CASSVTGGNGANVLTF. CDR3 in DNA: TGTGCCAGCAGCGTGACAGGGGGCAATGGGGCCAACGTCCTGACTTTC.

V and J are TRBV5-4 and TRBJ1-4, with 8 bases aligning to TRBD1. The junction had 13 bases not matched to a gene; V was cut back by 0 bases and J by 9 bases. Germline values: CDR1 SGHNT, CDR2 YYREEE (reference sequence). The length of the CDR3 is 17 residues. CDR3 bases: TGTGCCAGCAGCTTGGGGGCCGGACAGGGAGGGGACCAAAAACTGTTTTTT. Protein product: CASSLGAGQGGDQKLFF. Full variable domain (outside the CDR3, taken from reference TRBV5-4 and TRBJ1-4): ETGVTQSPTHLIKTRGQQVTLRCSSQSGHNTVSWYQQALGQGPQFIFQYYREEENGRGNFPPRFSGLQFPNYSSELNVNALELDDSALYLCASSLGAGQGGDQKLFFGSGTQLSVL.

This clonotype was seen more than once but under ten times. The chain joins TRBV18 to TRBJ2-7; 9 bases are shared with TRBD1. This CDR3 is built from 14 residues. V was pared by 5 bases and J by 2 bases, with 4 bases of the junction left unmatched. Germline loops: CDR1 KGHSH, CDR2 LQKENI. CDR3 coding DNA: TGTGCCAGCTCAGGACAGGGGAGTGCCTACGAGCAGTACTTC. This sequence encodes CASSGQGSAYEQYF.

The J gene is TRBJ1-2, the V gene TRBV2; D is ambiguous. The CDR3 spans 12 residues. V shed 8 bases and J shed 7 bases, with 14 bases lying between them. The V gene's germline CDR1 is SNHLY and CDR2 FYNNEI. The CDR3 sequence is CASRLPGGGYTF. In nucleotides, the CDR3 is TGTGCCAGCCGGCTCCCCGGCGGTGGCTACACCTTC. Based on the CDR3 plus reference TRBV2 and TRBJ1-2, the full variable domain is EPEVTQTPSHQVTQMGQEVILRCVPISNHLYFYWYRQILGQKVEFLVSFYNNEISEKSEIFDDQFSVERPDGSNFTLKIRSTKLEDSAMYFCASRLPGGGYTFGSGTRLTVV.

The genes are TRBV27 and TRBJ2-5; D may be TRBD2 (6 bases). The ends were cut back, 4 bases at V and 5 bases at J, with 17 bases in the middle. The CDR3 covers 15 residues. CDR1 is MNHEY and CDR2 is SMNVEV in the germline V gene (reference sequence). The CDR3 nucleotides read TGTGCCAGCAGTTCCCTCCCTCTTGGGAGGGAGACCCAGTACTTC. This gives the protein CASSSLPLGRETQYF.

This clonotype occurred a few times. The chain joins TRBV18 to TRBJ2-2; D may be TRBD1 or TRBD2 (5 bases each). The CDR3 is 15 residues long. Trimming left V 1 base short and J 4 bases short, with 10 bases between. CDR1 and CDR2 from the germline V gene are KGHSH and LQKENI. The CDR3 bases are TGTGCCAGCTCACCACGCGAGGGGATCACCGGGGAGCTGTTTTTT. This encodes CASSPREGITGELFF.

This clonotype was detected ten times or more. The chain employs TRBV25-1 and TRBJ2-7, with 8 bases identical to TRBD2. The CDR3 spans 16 residues. The V and J ends lost 8 bases and 3 bases, in that order; junction bases with no gene match: 15. Germline-derived CDR1 and CDR2 are MGHDK and SYGVNS. CDR3 amino acids: CASGKLRTSGVYEQYF. DNA of the CDR3: TGTGCCAGCGGAAAGCTACGAACTAGCGGCGTCTACGAGCAGTACTTC.

V gene TRBV20-1 combines with J gene TRBJ2-5, with a weak D call TRBD1 (7 bases). V lost 1 base and J 5 bases, leaving 20 bases between the germline ends. CDR1 is DFQATT, CDR2 SNEGSKA, per germline (reference sequence). The CDR3 contains 16 residues. The CDR3, as DNA: TGCAGTGCTAGAGCGTTCGGGAGAGGGGGCGCGGAGACCCAGTACTTC. This sequence encodes CSARAFGRGGAETQYF.

The table lists this clonotype with many counts. The chain uses TRBV7-3 and TRBJ2-1; D is unresolved. This CDR3 spans 16 amino acids. The germline gives CDR1 SGHTA, CDR2 FQGTGA. Trimming took 0 bases from V and 2 from J, leaving 11 bases between them. CDR3 residues: CASSLTPSTTYNEQFF. The CDR3, as DNA: TGTGCCAGCAGCTTAACCCCTTCAACCACCTACAATGAGCAGTTCTTC.

In this sample, this clonotype turned up many times. The chain couples TRBV5-1 to TRBJ2-5, with a possible D match to TRBD2 (6 bases). With 0 bases removed from V and 9 bases from J, the gap between germline ends came to 15 bases. The CDR3 loop spans 14 amino acids. Germline CDR1 SGHRS, CDR2 YFSETQ. CDR3 nucleotide sequence: TGCGCCAGCAGCTTGGTCGGAGGGGCTTCGGCCCAGTACTTC. This codes for CASSLVGGASAQYF.

This clonotype has a handful of counts. The chain is built from TRBV6-1 and TRBJ2-3; 12 bases agree with TRBD2. Germline V gives CDR1 MNHNS, CDR2 SASEGT. V lost 6 bases to trimming and J lost 4 bases; unmatched junction nucleotides: 8. This CDR3 has 16 amino acids. CDR3 amino acids: CASRFSLAGGADTQYF. Written as DNA, the CDR3 is TGTGCCAGCAGGTTCTCTCTAGCGGGAGGGGCAGATACGCAGTATTTT.

This clonotype was picked up many times. V and J are TRBV10-3 and TRBJ1-3; D possibly corresponds to TRBD1 (6 bases). The CDR3 runs to 15 residues. Germline V gene sequence: CDR1 ENHRY, CDR2 SYGVKD. Trimming stripped 3 bases from V and 2 bases from J, with 11 bases between. The CDR3 loop reads CAISELAGAGNTIYF. The CDR3 region has the DNA TGTGCCATCAGTGAACTGGCAGGGGCTGGAAACACCATATATTTT.

This chain connects TRBV10-3 to TRBJ1-2; D is uncertain. The CDR3 length is 13 residues. Deletions cut 6 bases from V and 4 bases from J, with 12 bases between. Germline-derived CDR1 and CDR2 are ENHRY and SYGVKD. Written as DNA, the CDR3 is TGTGCCATCAGCTCGACGGTCGGCTATGGCTACACCTTC. Its protein product is CAISSTVGYGYTF.

Only a few counts were recorded for this clonotype. This chain joins TRBV20-1 and TRBJ2-3, with TRBD2 identical over 7 bases. The V and J ends lost 3 bases and 2 bases, in that order; junction bases with no gene match: 8. CDR3 length: 15 residues. Germline CDR1 and CDR2: DFQATT and SNEGSKA (reference sequence). CDR3 amino acids: CSARGQAGSTDTQYF. CDR3 bases: TGCAGTGCTAGGGGTCAAGCGGGGTCCACAGATACGCAGTATTTT.

This clonotype occurred a few times. The V and J genes are TRBV20-1 and TRBJ2-4, with D perhaps TRBD1 (5 bases). The CDR3 runs to 14 residues. Germline CDR1 reads DFQATT; CDR2 reads SNEGSKA (reference sequence). V was trimmed by 3 bases and J by 3 bases, leaving 12 bases between them. CDR3 sequence: CSARETAVKNIQYF. CDR3 coding DNA: TGCAGTGCTAGGGAGACAGCAGTCAAAAACATTCAGTACTTC.